The following is a T cell receptor (beta chain) sequence with its context. What it recognizes is unknown. These data belong to a study of blood T cells in healthy people across ages. General study points: Comparison with aged donors showed that long-lived donors had more naive CD4+ cells and higher diversity.

The authors ran a second PCR of 7 to 11 cycles using a sample-barcoded 5' primer and a J-beta primer mix. TCRdb analysed the 5' RACE reads with MiXCR anew, one entry per CDR3 protein. There are approximately 820,000 distinct CDR3 sequences in the sample; approximately 44% occur only once, and 15% to 25% lies in the top ten. Between the trimmed V and J ends, which lost 3 bases and 3 bases, there was a span of 12 bases. Germline lookup yields CDR1 MNHEY and CDR2 SMNVEV (reference sequence). The CDR3 contains 14 residues. V and J are TRBV27 and TRBJ2-7; weak D call: TRBD1 (6 bases). Sequenced sample: blood. The source is a man in his 60s in good health. CDR3 loop: CASSFSGADYEQYF. The CDR3 DNA follows: TGTGCCAGCAGTTTTTCAGGGGCGGACTACGAGCAGTACTTC.